The TCR beta chain described here comes from a study of Graves' ophthalmopathy and Graves' hyperthyroidism. Germline values: CDR1 SGHDN, CDR2 FVKESK. V was clipped by 3 bases and J by 2 bases; unmatched bases: 8. The length of the CDR3 is 17 residues. Stable hyperthyroidism meant no ophthalmopathy within 18 months of follow-up. No donor had other autoimmune disease, uncontrolled infection, pregnancy or lactation. This clonotype was seen at least ten times. The antigen is undetermined. Amplification from RNA transcripts yielded the TCR beta CDR3 regions. HTBI primers were used in a first-round RT-PCR, which preceded a second-round multiplex PCR. From the multiplex PCR reads, TCRdb called clonotypes with MiXCR, one entry per CDR3 protein. The sample has some 370,000 distinct CDR3 sequences, 15% to 20% seen once; the top ten hold around 2.4%. Findings and limits, study-wide: Blood also held most thyroid clonotypes expanded above 0.001 frequency.

The TCR comes from an adult woman with stable Graves' hyperthyroidism. Specimen: peripheral blood. The V call is TRBV14, the J call TRBJ2-7, with 12 positions matching TRBD1. CDR3 sequence: CASSHWDRGRVAYEQYF. CDR3 sequence (DNA): TGTGCCAGCAGCCACTGGGACAGGGGGCGCGTTGCCTACGAGCAGTACTTC.